The 25 T cell receptor beta chains below all came from one sample that was sequenced in a study of blood T cells in healthy people across ages. The authors ran a second PCR of about 7 to 12 cycles using a sample-barcoded 5' primer and a J-beta primer mix. MiXCR was run by TCRdb on the 5' RACE reads, yielding one entry per CDR3 protein. The data hold 750,000 to 1,000,000 distinct CDR3 sequences, with 25% to 30% observed a single time. The data were also submitted as part of a second study, on T cells of mothers and their children.

Sequences were obtained from blood. These receptor sequences come from a woman aged 40 to 55 in good health.

The chain employs TRBV12-3 or TRBV12-4 and TRBJ1-1; D is unclear. Trimming took off 5 bases at V and 7 bases at J, with 11 bases between the two ends. The CDR3 runs 12 residues. The CDR3 nucleotides read TGTGCCAGCAGTCCTCGGACGAATGAAGCTTTCTTT. As protein: CASSPRTNEAFF.

Remarks on this clonotype: This sequence is one base from a far larger clone and is likely a read error. The DNA of the CDR3 is TGCGCCCGCAGCCAAAGAGAGACCCAGTACTTC. Translation gives CARSQRETQYF. The chain has TRBV4-1 and TRBJ2-5; D is uncertain. The CDR3 covers 11 residues. Germline V gene lookup returns CDR1 MGHRA and CDR2 YSYEKL.

This chain connects TRBV10-3 to TRBJ2-5; D not certain. The V end was cut by 6 bases, the J end by 5 bases, with 13 bases between. CDR3 length: 13 amino acids. The germline gives CDR1 ENHRY, CDR2 SYGVKD. CDR3 nucleotides: TGTGCCATCAGCGGGTCAGAGGTGGAGACCCAGTACTTC. Translated: CAISGSEVETQYF.

This chain connects TRBV7-9 to TRBJ2-4; D is unclear. V was pared by 6 bases and J by 0 bases, with 18 bases between. CDR3 length: 17 amino acids. Germline V lookup: CDR1 SEHNR, CDR2 FQNEAQ (reference sequence). The CDR3 protein is CASSRFGEPLAKNIQYF. The CDR3 coding sequence is TGTGCCAGCAGTCGATTCGGAGAACCCTTAGCCAAAAACATTCAGTACTTC.

This clonotype was seen just once. Mismatch with germline at one junction end may stem from a read error. The chain recombines TRBV7-3 with TRBJ2-1, with D possibly being TRBD1 (6 bases). Germline assignment: CDR1 SGHTA and CDR2 FQGTGA. CDR3 length: 15 residues. The DNA for the CDR3 is TGTGCCGGCAGCCACACAGGGTCTTACAGCGATGAGCAGTTCTTC. Protein: CAGSHTGSYSDEQFF.

This rearrangement joins TRBV10-3 to TRBJ2-7, with 12 bases lining up with TRBD2. The CDR3 totals 13 residues. Germline CDR1 is ENHRY and CDR2 is SYGVKD. V shed 11 bases and J 2 bases; nucleotides not matched to a gene: 4. The CDR3 loop is CAVRTSGTYEQYF. Here the CDR3 DNA reads TGTGCCGTGCGGACTAGCGGGACCTACGAGCAGTACTTC.

A note on this clonotype: A much larger clone is a single base away; this may be a read error. The V gene is TRBV29-1, the J gene TRBJ2-1; 7 bases map to TRBD2. V gave up 5 bases and J gave up 4 bases; unmatched junction bases: 8. CDR3 size: 14 residues. The germline gives CDR1 SQVTM, CDR2 ANQGSEA. CDR3 residues: CSVMSSGVYNEQFF. CDR3 sequence (DNA): TGCAGCGTTATGTCCAGCGGGGTTTACAATGAGCAGTTCTTC.

The gene calls are TRBV7-3 and TRBJ1-1, with a weak D call TRBD1 (6 bases). The CDR3 spans 13 residues. V gave up 2 bases and J gave up 7 bases, with 11 bases separating them. The germline V gene has CDR1 SGHTA and CDR2 FQGTGA. The CDR3 spells CASSLFQGIEAFF. CDR3 coding DNA: TGTGCCAGCAGCTTATTCCAGGGGATTGAAGCTTTCTTT.

A few counts support this clonotype. The J gene is TRBJ1-1, the V gene TRBV5-6, with D perhaps TRBD1 (6 bases). From germline, CDR1 is SGHDT and CDR2 YYEEEE. V gave up 4 bases and J gave up 5 bases, with 18 bases separating them. The length of the CDR3 is 15 residues. CDR3 residues: CASSTAKTGRTEAFF. In nucleotides, the CDR3 is TGTGCCAGCAGCACCGCAAAAACAGGGAGGACTGAAGCTTTCTTT.

This rearrangement joins TRBV7-9 to TRBJ2-1, with TRBD1 as a possible D gene (6 bases). The CDR3 loop spans 14 amino acids. V lost 0 bases to trimming and J lost 7 bases, with 10 bases between them. Germline CDR1 is SEHNR and CDR2 is FQNEAQ (reference sequence). The CDR3 nucleotides read TGTGCCAGCAGCTTAGCACAGGGATTGAATGAGCAGTTCTTC. This encodes CASSLAQGLNEQFF.

In its sample, this clonotype was seen a few times. This may come from a read error, since a much larger clone is one base off. The J gene is TRBJ2-1, the V gene TRBV5-6, with TRBD1 as a possible D gene (6 bases). Trimming took 3 bases from V and 2 from J, leaving 9 bases between them. From germline, CDR1 is SGHDT and CDR2 YYEEEE. The CDR3 loop spans 14 amino acids. The CDR3 coding sequence is TGTGCCAGCAGCTCCGGACAGCCCTACAATGAGCAGTTCTTC. Translated: CASSSGQPYNEQFF.

V usage is TRBV19 and J usage is TRBJ2-5; D gene ambiguous. Trimming shortened V by 4 bases and J by 5 bases, and 17 bases separated the two germline ends. The germline V gene encodes CDR1 LNHDA and CDR2 SQIVND (reference sequence). CDR3 length equals 15 residues. The CDR3 loop reads CASSSSHLDVETQYF. CDR3 in DNA: TGTGCCAGTAGTAGCAGCCACCTGGATGTGGAGACCCAGTACTTC.

The genes are TRBV18 and TRBJ1-3; D unclear. The CDR3 is made up of 16 amino acids. Trimming shortened V by 4 bases and J by 1 base, and 14 bases separated the two germline ends. Germline values: CDR1 KGHSH, CDR2 LQKENI. The CDR3 is CASSQTLAGSGNTIYF. The CDR3, as DNA: TGTGCCAGCTCACAAACTCTCGCGGGTTCTGGAAACACCATATATTTT.

The genes are TRBV6-5 and TRBJ1-2; possible D gene TRBD1, 5 bases. The CDR3 extends over 16 amino acids. The germline V gene encodes CDR1 MNHEY and CDR2 SVGAGI. Trimming stripped 0 bases from V and 4 bases from J, with 15 bases between. The CDR3 DNA reads TGTGCCAGCAGTTACTCTCAGGGCCAGGGACCCTATGGCTACACCTTC. It codes for CASSYSQGQGPYGYTF.

The V and J genes are TRBV10-3 and TRBJ1-1; no firm D call. Germline assignment: CDR1 ENHRY and CDR2 SYGVKD. CDR3 size: 16 residues. Trimming removed 0 bases at V and 5 bases at J, with 16 bases between. The CDR3 region is CAISESTAEVGTEAFF. The DNA of the CDR3 is TGTGCCATCAGTGAGTCGACTGCGGAGGTCGGGACTGAAGCTTTCTTT.

Concerning this clonotype itself: No conserved phenylalanine or tryptophan is present at the end of the CDR3, so a read error is the likely explanation. This sequence joins TRBV28 and TRBJ1-2; 9 bases are shared with TRBD1. Germline V gene sequence: CDR1 MDHEN, CDR2 SYDVKM. The CDR3 loop spans 14 amino acids. Trimming took 5 bases from V and 2 from J; bases not matched to a gene: 3. The CDR3 sequence: CASSPGTGNYGYTC. The CDR3 DNA is TGTGCCAGCAGTCCCGGGACAGGGAACTATGGCTACACCTGC.

This clonotype was seen a few times. The chain has TRBV5-1 and TRBJ2-1; D ambiguous. Trimming removed 4 bases from V and 16 bases from J, with 18 bases in between. This CDR3 is 12 amino acids long. Germline V gene sequence: CDR1 SGHRS, CDR2 YFSETQ. The CDR3 DNA reads as TGCGCCAGCAGCCCCCCGGGCTACATGCGTTTCTTC. Its translation: CASSPPGYMRFF. Drawing the rest from reference TRBV5-1 and TRBJ2-1, the complete variable domain is KAGVTQTPRYLIKTRGQQVTLSCSPISGHRSVSWYQQTPGQGLQFLFEYFSETQRNKGNFPGRFSGRQFSNSRSEMNVSTLELGDSALYLCASSPPGYMRFFGPGTRLTVL.

This clonotype was observed a handful of times. The chain combines TRBV9 with TRBJ1-1, with D perhaps TRBD1 (6 bases). The CDR3 is 15 residues long. From germline, CDR1 is SGDLS and CDR2 YYNGEE. V was clipped by 0 bases and J by 5 bases, with 14 bases between them. The CDR3 protein is CASSVGGGEVTEAFF. The DNA of the CDR3 is TGTGCCAGCAGCGTAGGAGGGGGAGAGGTAACTGAAGCTTTCTTT.

The table lists this clonotype with a few counts. One end of the junction varies from germline; a read error may be responsible. V usage is TRBV6-5 and J usage is TRBJ2-5; D gene uncertain. CDR3 length: 15 amino acids. CDR1 and CDR2 from the germline V gene are MNHEY and SVGAGI. CDR3 loop: CASSYETGLQEAQYF. In DNA form, the CDR3 reads TGTGCCAGCAGTTACGAGACGGGCCTACAAGAGGCCCAGTACTTC.

Many counts were recorded for this clonotype. The chain has TRBV7-2 and TRBJ2-7; D remains unclear. The CDR3 is 13 residues long. Trimming took 1 base from V and 7 from J, leaving 11 bases between them. The germline gives CDR1 SGHTA, CDR2 FQGNSA. DNA for the CDR3: TGTGCCAGCAGCTTAGAGTGGGCAAGGGAGCAGTACTTC. Translating it yields CASSLEWAREQYF.

This clonotype was counted only a few times. V and J are TRBV7-9 and TRBJ1-2; D remains unclear. CDR3 length: 10 residues. The V gene's germline CDR1 is SEHNR and CDR2 FQNEAQ (reference sequence). V was clipped by 5 bases and J by 8 bases, with 6 bases between them. CDR3 loop: CASSPTGYTF. The CDR3 DNA reads as TGTGCCAGCAGCCCGACAGGCTACACCTTC.

The chain recombines TRBV7-2 with TRBJ2-2; unclear D gene. V shed 2 bases and J shed 6 bases, with 4 bases lying between them. This CDR3 spans 12 amino acids. Germline CDR1 is SGHTA and CDR2 is FQGNSA. As DNA, the CDR3 is TGTGCCAGCAGCTTAAACGCCGGGGAGCTGTTTTTT. Translated: CASSLNAGELFF.

This chain uses TRBV12-5 with TRBJ2-7; no reliable D call. This CDR3 comprises 16 residues. The germline V gene has CDR1 LGHNT and CDR2 FRNRAP. Deletions cut 0 bases from V and 0 bases from J, with 12 bases between. The CDR3 sequence: CASGLVVRGVSYEQYF. CDR3 DNA sequence: TGTGCTAGTGGTTTGGTAGTCCGCGGAGTCTCCTACGAGCAGTACTTC.

This clonotype occurred many times. The J gene is TRBJ2-7, the V gene TRBV12-3 or TRBV12-4; TRBD1 is a possible D gene (5 bases). The CDR3 is 15 amino acids. The V gene lost 6 bases and the J gene lost 2 bases, with 17 bases spanning the gap. The CDR3 bases are TGTGCCAGCAGACGACAGCTTACACATACCTACGAGCAGTACTTC. Residues: CASRRQLTHTYEQYF.

Note on this clonotype: A read error may produce the germline difference seen at one junction end. This chain uses TRBV7-2 with TRBJ2-5, with 7 positions matching TRBD1. There are 15 residues in the CDR3. Germline assignment: CDR1 SGHTA and CDR2 FQGNSA. CDR3 amino acids: CVSSLGARQGETQYF. CDR3 nucleotide sequence: TGTGTCAGCAGCTTAGGCGCTCGACAGGGCGAGACCCAGTACTTC.